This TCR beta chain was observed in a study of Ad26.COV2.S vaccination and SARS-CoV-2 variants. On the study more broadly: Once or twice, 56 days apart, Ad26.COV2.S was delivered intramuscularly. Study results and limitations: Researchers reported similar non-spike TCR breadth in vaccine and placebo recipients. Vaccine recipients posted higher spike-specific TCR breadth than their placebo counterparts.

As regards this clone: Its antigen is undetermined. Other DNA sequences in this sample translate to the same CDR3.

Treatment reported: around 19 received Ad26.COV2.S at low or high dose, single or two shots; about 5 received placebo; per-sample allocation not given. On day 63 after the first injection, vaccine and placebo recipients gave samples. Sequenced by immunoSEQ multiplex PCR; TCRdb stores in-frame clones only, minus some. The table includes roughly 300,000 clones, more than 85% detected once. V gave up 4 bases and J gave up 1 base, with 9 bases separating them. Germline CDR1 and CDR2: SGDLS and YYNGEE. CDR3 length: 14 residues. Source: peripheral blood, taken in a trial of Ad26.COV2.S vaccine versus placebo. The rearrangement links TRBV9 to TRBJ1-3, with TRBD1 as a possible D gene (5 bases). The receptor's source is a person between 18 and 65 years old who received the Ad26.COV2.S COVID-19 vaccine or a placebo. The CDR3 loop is CASSPQGSGNTIYF. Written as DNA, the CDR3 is TGTGCCAGCAGCCCGCAGGGTTCTGGAAACACCATATATTTT. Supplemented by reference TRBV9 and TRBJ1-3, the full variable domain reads DSGVTQTPKHLITATGQRVTLRCSPRSGDLSVYWYQQSLDQGLQFLIQYYNGEERAKGNILERFSAQQFPDLHSELNLSSLELGDSALYFCASSPQGSGNTIYFGEGSWLTVV.